This T cell receptor (beta chain) was identified in a study of OX40 agonist ivuxolimab in advanced cancers. Overall study context: Participants, 82.7% male, averaged roughly 59 years of age, ranging from about 23 to 90. The study, taken as a whole, reports: Relative to CD4+ cells, CD8+ T cells on average had more expanded clones.

TCRdb's table, derived via immunoSEQ multiplex PCR, lists solely in-frame clones and lacks some. The sample includes nearly 60,000 clones, about 87% seen only once; the top ten take under 4%. Germline lookup yields CDR1 MNHEY and CDR2 SVGAGI. J was trimmed by 1 base and V by 2 bases; bases with no gene match: 3. CDR3 length: 16 residues. Concerning this clone: Antigen specificity is unknown.

This material consisted of CD4+ or CD8+ T cells sorted from blood, taken in a trial of the OX40 agonist ivuxolimab. The TCR originated in an adult with an advanced solid tumor such as melanoma, head and neck, liver or kidney cancer. The V call is TRBV6-5, the J call TRBJ2-5; 11 nucleotides match TRBD1. CDR3 loop: CASSYLGTGGQETQYF. The DNA for the CDR3 is TGTGCCAGCAGTTACCTCGGGACAGGGGGCCAAGAGACCCAGTACTTC.